These 30 T cell receptor beta chains were all obtained from the same sample, sequenced in a study of blood T cell repertoires in COVID-19. Repertoires were generated with immunoSEQ multiplex PCR, while TCRdb's copy carries only in-frame clones and drops some. The data contain about 170,000 clones, less than 85% of them singletons. Source material: PBMCs or T cells enriched from blood (not recorded which). These receptors all stem from a man aged 50 or older who had recovered from COVID-19.

The chain has TRBV5-1 and TRBJ1-1; tentatively, D is TRBD1 (5 bases). Germline lookup yields CDR1 SGHRS and CDR2 YFSETQ. This CDR3 comprises 14 residues. Trimming took 3 bases from V and 1 from J, leaving 10 bases between them. CDR3 sequence (DNA): TGCGCCAGCAGCTCGCTGGACAAGAACACTGAAGCTTTCTTT. Residues: CASSSLDKNTEAFF.

The chain is built from TRBV10-2 and TRBJ1-6, with 7 bases matching TRBD1. The CDR3 sequence is 13 residues long. Trimming cost V 8 bases and J 8 bases; bases outside gene matches: 6. The V gene's germline CDR1 is WSHSY and CDR2 SAAADI. CDR3 nucleotide sequence: TGCGCCAGCTCCGGAGGGGGCGATTCACCCCTCCACTTT. This sequence encodes CASSGGGDSPLHF.

This clone was counted a few times. The genes are TRBV12-3 or TRBV12-4 and TRBJ1-4, with D possibly TRBD1 on 6 matching bases. Deletions cut 7 bases from V and 8 bases from J, with 14 bases between. The CDR3 has 13 amino acids. CDR3 sequence reads: CASNKGQREKLFF. The CDR3 DNA sequence: TGTGCCAGCAATAAAGGACAGAGGGAAAAACTGTTTTTT.

This clone has just one count. The chain combines TRBV5-4 with TRBJ1-6; TRBD1 might be the D (5 bases). V was shortened by 1 base and J by 4 bases, with 9 bases between the two germline ends. Germline CDR1 is SGHNT and CDR2 is YYREEE (reference sequence). The CDR3 sequence is 15 residues long. The DNA for the CDR3 is TGTGCCAGCAGCTTGATCCAGGGATATAATTCACCCCTCCACTTT. Translation: CASSLIQGYNSPLHF.

V gene TRBV7-9 combines with J gene TRBJ2-2; 7 bases agree with TRBD1. The V gene end was trimmed by 7 bases and the J gene end by 6 bases; junction bases not matched to a gene: 11. Per the germline V gene, CDR1 is SEHNR and CDR2 is FQNEAQ (reference sequence). This CDR3 has 15 amino acids. CDR3 sequence reads: CASNIERGQSGELFF. The CDR3 DNA follows: TGTGCCAGCAACATTGAGAGGGGGCAATCCGGGGAGCTGTTTTTT.

The chain uses TRBV6-5 and TRBJ2-7, with 10 bases fitting TRBD1. CDR3 size: 15 residues. Germline CDR1 reads MNHEY; CDR2 reads SVGAGI. V lost 7 bases to trimming and J lost 4 bases; unmatched junction nucleotides: 10. The chain's CDR3 is CASIPRDRGSYEQYF. The CDR3 DNA follows: TGTGCCAGCATACCTCGGGACAGGGGCTCGTACGAGCAGTACTTC.

V usage is TRBV27 and J usage is TRBJ2-3, with D maybe TRBD2 (5 bases). The CDR3 covers 16 residues. The V end was cut by 3 bases, the J end by 4 bases, with 17 bases between. Germline V CDR1 and CDR2: MNHEY, SMNVEV (reference sequence). CDR3 coding DNA: TGTGCCAGCAGTTTCCACCCACAAGGGAGCGCAGATACGCAGTATTTT. It yields the protein CASSFHPQGSADTQYF.

This rearrangement joins TRBV10-3 to TRBJ1-5, with D perhaps matching TRBD1 (6 bases). V was cut by 4 bases and J by 0 bases, with 13 bases left in between. This CDR3 contains 16 residues. CDR1 ENHRY and CDR2 SYGVKD come from the germline V gene. The CDR3: CAISARQVNSNQPQHF. DNA of the CDR3: TGTGCCATCAGTGCCCGACAGGTTAATAGCAATCAGCCCCAGCATTTT.

The J gene is TRBJ2-2, the V gene TRBV19; maybe TRBD2 (7 bases). This CDR3 comprises 18 residues. V was cut by 3 bases and J by 6 bases, with 23 bases left in between. CDR1 is LNHDA and CDR2 is SQIVND in the germline V gene (reference sequence). CDR3 amino acids: CASSMERGGRSRPGELFF. The CDR3 DNA reads TGTGCCAGTAGTATGGAGAGGGGGGGACGGTCACGTCCCGGGGAGCTGTTTTTT. The full variable domain, its missing parts supplied by reference TRBV19 and TRBJ2-2, is DGGITQSPKYLFRKEGQNVTLSCEQNLNHDAMYWYRQDPGQGLRLIYYSQIVNDFQKGDIAEGYSVSREKKESFPLTVTSAQKNPTAFYLCASSMERGGRSRPGELFFGEGSRLTVL.

This clone was counted between two and nine times. The chain employs TRBV25-1 and TRBJ1-2; D unclear. Per the germline V gene, CDR1 is MGHDK and CDR2 is SYGVNS. V lost 5 bases to trimming and J lost 4 bases, with 5 bases between them. CDR3 size: 11 residues. For the CDR3, the DNA is TGTGCCAGCAGTTCAGTCTATGGCTACACCTTC. Encoded protein: CASSSVYGYTF.

This chain joins TRBV29-1 and TRBJ1-2, with D possibly matching TRBD1 (5 bases). V was trimmed by 2 bases and J by 4 bases, leaving 17 bases between them. Germline CDR1 is SQVTM and CDR2 is ANQGSEA. CDR3 length equals 15 residues. The CDR3 here is CSVEIPTQAFYGYTF. The CDR3 bases are TGCAGCGTTGAAATTCCAACACAGGCTTTCTATGGCTACACCTTC.

The chain uses TRBV11-2 and TRBJ2-5, with D possibly TRBD2 on 6 matching bases. Germline CDR1 reads SGHAT; CDR2 reads FQNNGV. With 1 base removed from V and 5 bases from J, the gap between germline ends came to 8 bases. The CDR3 contains 13 residues. The CDR3 spells CASSLGDWETQYF. In DNA, the CDR3 is TGTGCCAGCAGCTTAGGGGACTGGGAGACCCAGTACTTC.

V and J are TRBV5-1 and TRBJ1-2; 7 bases align to TRBD1. CDR1 is SGHRS, CDR2 YFSETQ, per germline. V lost 1 base to trimming and J lost 3 bases; unmatched junction nucleotides: 0. This CDR3 has 13 residues. The CDR3 DNA reads TGCGCCAGCAGCTTGACAGGGGACTATGGCTACACCTTC. Encoded protein: CASSLTGDYGYTF.

This clone was seen only a few times. The gene calls are TRBV6-5 and TRBJ1-5, with a weak D call TRBD1 (5 bases). CDR1 is MNHEY and CDR2 is SVGAGI in the germline V gene. V lost 5 bases and J 0 bases, leaving 11 bases between the germline ends. CDR3 size: 15 residues. CDR3: CASSRQLSSNQPQHF. Written as DNA, the CDR3 is TGTGCCAGCAGTCGACAGTTATCTAGCAATCAGCCCCAGCATTTT.

This chain joins TRBV7-9 and TRBJ2-7; D remains ambiguous. The CDR3 is made up of 16 amino acids. Deletions cut 5 bases from V and 0 bases from J, with 17 bases between. Germline CDR1 is SEHNR and CDR2 is FQNEAQ (reference sequence). The DNA for the CDR3 is TGTGCCAGCAGCCCAGTCGGCGAACAGAGCTCCTACGAGCAGTACTTC. Residues: CASSPVGEQSSYEQYF.

This clone appeared once. The rearrangement links TRBV2 to TRBJ2-1; TRBD1 is a possible D gene (5 bases). Germline CDR1 and CDR2: SNHLY and FYNNEI. The CDR3 is made up of 15 amino acids. Trimming pared 5 bases from V and 0 bases from J, leaving 11 bases between. The CDR3 here is CASSQGVSSYNEQFF. The CDR3 coding sequence is TGTGCCAGCAGTCAGGGCGTGAGCTCCTACAATGAGCAGTTCTTC.

The chain couples TRBV4-1 to TRBJ1-6; 7 bases line up with TRBD1. CDR3 length equals 16 residues. Germline CDR1 reads MGHRA; CDR2 reads YSYEKL. V gave up 4 bases and J gave up 7 bases; unmatched junction bases: 10. In nucleotides, the CDR3 is TGCGCCAGCAGCCCGATTGGACAGGTTAGGAATTCACCCCTCCACTTT. It translates to CASSPIGQVRNSPLHF.

This clone has a single count. The J gene is TRBJ1-1, the V gene TRBV4-2; D gene uncertain. The V gene's germline CDR1 is LGHNA and CDR2 YNFKEQ. Trimming pared 1 base from V and 11 bases from J, leaving 20 bases between. The CDR3 extends over 15 amino acids. The CDR3 DNA reads as TGTGCCAGCAGCCAAGGAGCTGAAGTCGTCCTCTCGGCTTTCTTT. As protein: CASSQGAEVVLSAFF.

The CDR3 sequence: CASSWAGQASSGANVLTF. CDR3 nucleotides: TGTGCCAGCAGCTGGGCTGGACAGGCCTCCTCTGGGGCCAACGTCCTGACTTTC. J is TRBJ2-6 and V is TRBV5-6; 7 nucleotides agree with TRBD1. CDR1 and CDR2 (germline): SGHDT, YYEEEE. V was clipped by 3 bases and J by 0 bases; unmatched bases: 9. The CDR3 is 18 residues long.

V and J are TRBV4-1 and TRBJ2-7, with D possibly being TRBD2 (6 bases). V was trimmed by 6 bases and J by 7 bases, leaving 19 bases between them. Germline V lookup: CDR1 MGHRA, CDR2 YSYEKL. The CDR3 loop spans 14 amino acids. Written as DNA, the CDR3 is TGCGCCAGCAGGGCCGTCGCGGGGCTGGGGGAGCAGTACTTC. It specifies CASRAVAGLGEQYF.

This chain links TRBV3-1 (or the pseudogene TRBV3-2) with TRBJ1-1, with a weak D call TRBD1 (6 bases). V gave up 1 base and J gave up 5 bases, with 11 bases separating them. Germline-derived CDR1 and CDR2 are LGHDT and YNNKEL (reference sequence). This CDR3 is 14 amino acids long. The CDR3 region is CASSQGGGQTEAFF. As DNA, the CDR3 is TGTGCCAGCAGCCAAGGGGGGGGGCAGACTGAAGCTTTCTTT.

The chain uses TRBV7-9 and TRBJ2-1, with 8 nucleotides matching TRBD1. The J segment lost 2 bases and the V segment lost 5 bases, leaving 8 bases of the junction unmatched. Germline V CDR1 and CDR2: SEHNR, FQNEAQ (reference sequence). The CDR3 totals 16 residues. As DNA, the CDR3 is TGTGCCAGCAGCCCGCGGGACAGGCGGACCTACAATGAGCAGTTCTTC. It encodes CASSPRDRRTYNEQFF.

The V and J genes are TRBV6-5 and TRBJ1-1, with a possible D match to TRBD1 (6 bases). The CDR3 is 13 amino acids. Germline values: CDR1 MNHEY, CDR2 SVGAGI. Trimming took off 0 bases at V and 6 bases at J, with 8 bases between the two ends. The CDR3 DNA reads TGTGCCAGCAGTTACTCCACAGGGTCTGAAGCTTTCTTT. It is translated as CASSYSTGSEAFF.

This chain connects TRBV3-1 (or the pseudogene TRBV3-2) to TRBJ2-6; the D is unclear. The V and J ends lost 0 bases and 0 bases respectively, with 6 bases between them. Germline CDR1 and CDR2: LGHDT and YNNKEL (reference sequence). The CDR3 is 16 residues long. The CDR3 spells CASSQDHFSGANVLTF. For the CDR3, the DNA is TGTGCCAGCAGCCAAGATCATTTCTCTGGGGCCAACGTCCTGACTTTC.

The rearrangement uses TRBV6-5 and TRBJ1-2; D might be TRBD1 (5 bases). Germline V gene data show CDR1 as MNHEY and CDR2 as SVGAGI. The length of the CDR3 is 15 residues. V dropped 6 bases and J dropped 2 bases, with 16 bases sitting between them. CDR3 in amino acids: CASRTGTTINYGYTF. CDR3 sequence (DNA): TGTGCCAGCAGAACCGGGACTACGATCAACTATGGCTACACCTTC.

This clone was counted a single time. The chain carries TRBV2 and TRBJ1-1, with D possibly matching TRBD1 (5 bases). The CDR3 loop spans 12 amino acids. The V and J ends lost 7 bases and 4 bases respectively, with 10 bases between them. Germline values: CDR1 SNHLY, CDR2 FYNNEI. The CDR3 DNA sequence: TGTGCCAGCACGGGCGGGGGCACTGAAGCTTTCTTT. As protein: CASTGGGTEAFF.

This clone was counted between two and nine times. The J gene is TRBJ1-2, the V gene TRBV4-3, with TRBD1 matching 8 bases. The CDR3 totals 14 residues. Germline-derived CDR1 and CDR2 are LGHNA and YSLEER. Trimming cost V 6 bases and J 2 bases; bases outside gene matches: 5. Here the CDR3 reads CASSPTGENYGYTF. CDR3 DNA: TGCGCCAGCAGTCCGACAGGGGAAAACTATGGCTACACCTTC.

The J gene is TRBJ2-5, the V gene TRBV7-2; 12 bases map to TRBD2. The CDR3 is made up of 16 amino acids. CDR1 and CDR2 (germline): SGHTA, FQGNSA. The ends lost 4 bases at V and 5 bases at J; junction bases unmatched: 8. Written as DNA, the CDR3 is TGTGCCAGCAGCTCCGAACTAGCGGGGGGTAGGGAGACCCAGTACTTC. Its translation: CASSSELAGGRETQYF.

In DNA form, the CDR3 reads TGTGCCAGTGGGCCGGGAACTGTCCGGGAGACCCAGTACTTC. Protein: CASGPGTVRETQYF. The chain has TRBV19 and TRBJ2-5; D perhaps matches TRBD2 (5 bases). The CDR3 runs 14 residues. Germline loops: CDR1 LNHDA, CDR2 SQIVND (reference sequence). V dropped 8 bases and J dropped 5 bases, with 18 bases sitting between them.

This clone was recorded once. An end of the junction does not agree with germline; a read error may underlie this. The rearrangement links TRBV19 to TRBJ2-7; 13 bases agree with TRBD2. The CDR3 runs to 14 residues. The V gene's germline CDR1 is LNHDA and CDR2 SQIVND (reference sequence). DNA of the CDR3: TGTGCCAGTAGTATATCGCGGACTAGCGGGGGCCTAAACTTC. It specifies CASSISRTSGGLNF.